The 15 T cell receptor beta chains below come from one sample, sequenced in a study of CD8+ T cells in alopecia areata (dated by TCRdb to about 2018). Libraries were constructed by the immunoSEQ multiplex PCR assay. To provide template for TCR sequencing, every sample had RNA extracted and reverse transcribed into cDNA. Held by TCRdb, this immuneACCESS table contains in-frame sequences only and omits some clones. Under half of the omission traces to an unresolved V gene where checked; the cause of the rest is unknown. Recorded for this sample are some 9,800 clones; 55% to 75% of them occurred a single time. The top ten hold 12% to 15% of the sample. Lesional scalp punch biopsies and peripheral blood were obtained from alopecia areata patients. Sequencing used skin. The receptors stem from a human donor with alopecia areata.

This clone occurred a few times. The J gene is TRBJ2-1, the V gene TRBV4-1; 8 bases are shared with TRBD2. The CDR3 length is 16 residues. From germline, CDR1 is MGHRA and CDR2 YSYEKL. Trimming cost V 0 bases and J 5 bases; bases outside gene matches: 6. CDR3 sequence (DNA): TGCGCCAGCAGCCAAGATCCAGCGGGGGACCACAATGAGCAGTTCTTC. This sequence encodes CASSQDPAGDHNEQFF.

The chain is built from TRBV5-1 and TRBJ2-6; the D gene could be TRBD1 or TRBD2 (6 bases each). Trimming pared 4 bases from V and 0 bases from J, leaving 11 bases between. Germline V gives CDR1 SGHRS, CDR2 YFSETQ. The length of the CDR3 is 16 residues. CDR3: CASSPEGGSGANVLTF. The CDR3 DNA reads as TGCGCCAGCAGCCCAGAGGGGGGCTCTGGGGCCAACGTCCTGACTTTC.

V usage is TRBV28 and J usage is TRBJ1-5, with D possibly TRBD1 on 6 matching bases. From germline, CDR1 is MDHEN and CDR2 SYDVKM. There are 15 residues in the CDR3. Trimming shortened V by 3 bases and J by 5 bases, and 14 bases separated the two germline ends. CDR3 DNA: TGTGCCAGCAGTTTGTTCGGGACATACGATCAGCCCCAGCATTTT. Protein product: CASSLFGTYDQPQHF.

J is TRBJ2-7 and V is TRBV7-3; a weak D match, TRBD2 (6 bases). The CDR3 is made up of 17 amino acids. Trimming took 1 base from V and 5 from J, leaving 21 bases between them. In germline, CDR1 is SGHTA, CDR2 FQGTGA. The CDR3 bases are TGTGCCAGCAGCTTAATCTTTCTTCCGGAGGGCAACCACGAGCAGTACTTC. Encoded protein: CASSLIFLPEGNHEQYF.

The rearrangement links TRBV5-1 to TRBJ2-1, with D unclear. Germline CDR1 and CDR2: SGHRS and YFSETQ. The CDR3 runs to 11 residues. Between the trimmed V and J ends, which lost 1 base and 9 bases, there was a span of 5 bases. CDR3 sequence (DNA): TGCGCCAGCAGCTTGATCGGTGAGCAGTTCTTC. Protein: CASSLIGEQFF. Full variable domain (missing parts from reference TRBV5-1 and TRBJ2-1): KAGVTQTPRYLIKTRGQQVTLSCSPISGHRSVSWYQQTPGQGLQFLFEYFSETQRNKGNFPGRFSGRQFSNSRSEMNVSTLELGDSALYLCASSLIGEQFFGPGTRLTVL.

The CDR3 bases are TGTGCCAGCAGCTCCCCCTCGGTCGGGCGCTCTGGAAACACCATATATTTT. Residues: CASSSPSVGRSGNTIYF. The J gene is TRBJ1-3, the V gene TRBV13; D unresolved. Germline lookup yields CDR1 PRHDT and CDR2 FYEKMQ (reference sequence). The CDR3 loop spans 17 amino acids. V was clipped by 4 bases and J by 0 bases, with 16 bases between them.

Regarding this clone: One junction end does not reproduce the germline sequence, and a read error may be involved. Other DNA sequences within the sample encode an identical CDR3. This CDR3 reads CTSSLAGLANNEQFF. The CDR3 DNA is TGTACCAGCAGCTTGGCGGGACTAGCGAACAATGAACAGTTCTTC. This chain connects TRBV7-9 to TRBJ2-1; 10 positions agree with TRBD2. The CDR3 spans 15 residues. From germline, CDR1 is SEHNR and CDR2 FQNEAQ (reference sequence).

The V gene is TRBV2, the J gene TRBJ2-7; either TRBD1 or TRBD2 may supply D (6 bases each). There are 14 residues in the CDR3. V dropped 6 bases and J dropped 6 bases, with 18 bases sitting between them. CDR1 and CDR2 from the germline V gene are SNHLY and FYNNEI. CDR3 region: CASSGQWGVLEQYF. The CDR3 nucleotides are TGTGCCAGCAGCGGACAGTGGGGGGTCCTCGAGCAGTACTTC.

This clone has more than one count but fewer than ten. The rearrangement uses TRBV29-1 and TRBJ2-5, with unresolved D. V was pared by 4 bases and J by 4 bases, with 7 bases between. The CDR3 is 11 amino acids. Per the germline V gene, CDR1 is SQVTM and CDR2 is ANQGSEA. CDR3 in DNA: TGCAGCGTTGCCATTAGAGAGACCCAGTACTTC. Its protein product is CSVAIRETQYF.

This clone was found a few times. This rearrangement joins TRBV6-1 to TRBJ1-6; maybe TRBD1 (5 bases). The germline V gene encodes CDR1 MNHNS and CDR2 SASEGT. This CDR3 has 12 amino acids. Trimming removed 7 bases at V and 14 bases at J, with 15 bases between. For the CDR3, the DNA is TGTGCCAGCATGGCAGGGCCTATGGCCCTCCACTTT. Its translation: CASMAGPMALHF.

This clone rates as medium-sized (0.01 to 0.1%). V is TRBV7-9 and J is TRBJ2-7; D tentatively fits TRBD1 or TRBD2 (5 bases each). The germline gives CDR1 SEHNR, CDR2 FQNEAQ (reference sequence). V lost 8 bases and J lost 5, with 19 bases in between. The CDR3 extends over 14 amino acids. The CDR3: CASRPKRGDNEQYF. Here the CDR3 DNA reads TGTGCCAGCCGACCCAAAAGGGGAGACAACGAGCAGTACTTC.

The chain carries TRBV7-9 and TRBJ2-5, with D possibly being TRBD2 (6 bases). V lost 2 bases, J lost 3 bases, and 13 bases lay in between. Looked up from germline, CDR1 is SEHNR and CDR2 is FQNEAQ (reference sequence). This CDR3 region has 15 residues. CDR3 residues: CASSLNGGVKETQYF. The CDR3 DNA follows: TGTGCCAGCAGCTTAAACGGAGGGGTTAAAGAGACCCAGTACTTC.

The rearrangement joins TRBV9 to TRBJ2-1, with TRBD1 matching 8 bases. The CDR3 extends over 15 amino acids. J lost 5 bases, V lost 4 bases, and 8 bases had no gene match. Germline values: CDR1 SGDLS, CDR2 YYNGEE. The CDR3 reads CASSSADRAHNEQFF. CDR3 bases: TGTGCCAGCAGCTCGGCGGACAGGGCCCACAATGAGCAGTTCTTC.

As regards this clone: A read error may account for a junction end that differs from germline. V is TRBV7-7 and J is TRBJ2-1; D is possibly TRBD1 (6 bases). This CDR3 region has 14 residues. Germline CDR1 SSHAT, CDR2 FNYEAQ (reference sequence). CDR3 sequence (DNA): TGTGCTAGCAGCTTAGCGACAGGTTGGGATGAGCAGTTCTTC. This codes for CASSLATGWDEQFF.

The chain has TRBV2 and TRBJ2-7, with 9 bases lining up with TRBD2. V dropped 1 base and J dropped 0; count of bases not matched to a gene: 4. The CDR3 runs 16 residues. Germline CDR1 SNHLY, CDR2 FYNNEI. The CDR3 DNA is TGTGCCAGCAGTGAAGGGCGGGGGGGAAGCTCCTACGAGCAGTACTTC. Protein product: CASSEGRGGSSYEQYF.